Sequencing of this T cell receptor (beta chain) was carried out in a study of T cell clonotyping in hematopoietic cell transplantation. V was trimmed by 10 bases and J by 4 bases, leaving 11 bases between them. The length of the CDR3 is 12 residues. Germline V gives CDR1 MNHNS, CDR2 SASEGT. Method: immunoSEQ multiplex PCR; TCRdb's copy keeps in-frame clones and lacks some. The data show approximately 70,000 clones, with approximately 94% seen just once and around 1.5% held by the top ten. This TCR was recovered from a man in his forties or fifties in good health. Some clones in this sample may be carry-over from other donors' samples. Sequencing was done on a sample of peripheral blood mononuclear cells. V gene TRBV6-1 combines with J gene TRBJ1-5; D remains ambiguous. The CDR3 region is CATWTGNQPQHF. CDR3 nucleotides: TGTGCCACCTGGACGGGGAATCAGCCCCAGCATTTT.